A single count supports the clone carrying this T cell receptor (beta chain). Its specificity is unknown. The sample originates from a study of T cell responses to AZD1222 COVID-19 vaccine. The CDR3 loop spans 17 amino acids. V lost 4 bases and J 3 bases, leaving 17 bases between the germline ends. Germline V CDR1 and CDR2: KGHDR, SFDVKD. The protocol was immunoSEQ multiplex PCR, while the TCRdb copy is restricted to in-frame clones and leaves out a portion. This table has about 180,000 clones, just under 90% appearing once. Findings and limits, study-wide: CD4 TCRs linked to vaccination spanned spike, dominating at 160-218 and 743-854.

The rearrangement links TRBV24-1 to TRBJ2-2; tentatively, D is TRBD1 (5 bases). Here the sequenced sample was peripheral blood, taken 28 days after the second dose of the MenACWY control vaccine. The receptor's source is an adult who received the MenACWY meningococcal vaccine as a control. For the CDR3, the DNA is TGTGCCACCAGTGACCTTAACGTAGGGGCGGACACCGGGGAGCTGTTTTTT. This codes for CATSDLNVGADTGELFF.